Presented here are 21 T cell receptor beta chains from one specimen sequenced in a study of T-cell memory formation after mild COVID-19 listed by TCRdb under 2021. The protocol used for the library was 5' RACE. The sequencing machine was an Illumina NovaSeq 6000. TCRdb's own reprocessing of the public reads used fastp at Q25 and MiXCR and kept productive beta chains. A single entry per CDR3 protein holds the most common genes and DNA from its merged rows. Across this sample there are roughly 340,000 distinct CDR3 sequences, with 20% to 25% seen only once. Together, the top ten hold roughly a fifth of the sample. Sequenced sample: PBMCs or a T cell subset sorted from them (not recorded which). These receptors originate from a man younger than 35 who had mild COVID-19 (a few samples of this study predate the infection). The sample titles of this study are shuffled in the database, so cell type and time point are left out; the donor was told from shared clones.

The rearrangement links TRBV6-5 to TRBJ2-7, with 8 bases matching TRBD1. CDR3 size: 13 residues. Trimming removed 5 bases from V and 4 bases from J; junction bases left unmatched: 4. Germline CDR1 MNHEY, CDR2 SVGAGI. CDR3 sequence: CASSRTGKYEQYV. DNA of the CDR3: TGTGCCAGCAGTAGGACAGGGAAGTACGAGCAGTACGTC.

This clonotype has ten or more counts. The chain combines TRBV5-1 with TRBJ2-7; possible D gene TRBD2, 5 bases. The V end lost 4 bases, the J end lost 3 bases, and 14 bases lay between the germline ends. The CDR3 totals 14 residues. CDR1 and CDR2 (germline): SGHRS, YFSETQ. CDR3 sequence (DNA): TGCGCCAGCAGCCCCCCCGGACGGGACTACGAGCAGTACGTC. Encoded protein: CASSPPGRDYEQYV.

A few counts support this clonotype. The chain combines TRBV7-2 with TRBJ1-2; no clear D gene. With 5 bases removed from V and 7 bases from J, the gap between germline ends came to 20 bases. The germline V gene encodes CDR1 SGHTA and CDR2 FQGNSA. The CDR3 is 15 residues long. This CDR3 reads CASSRQNPTWGGYTF. As DNA, the CDR3 is TGTGCCAGCAGCCGTCAGAATCCCACATGGGGTGGCTACACCTTC.

The V and J genes are TRBV20-1 and TRBJ2-7, with TRBD2 identical over 8 bases. V lost 5 bases and J lost 5; bases outside the gene matches: 8. CDR1 is DFQATT, CDR2 SNEGSKA, per germline (reference sequence). This CDR3 is built from 13 residues. The CDR3 coding sequence is TGCAGTGCTGCCGGGACTAGAGTCGACGAGCAGTACTTC. The encoded protein is CSAAGTRVDEQYF.

The chain links TRBV27 to TRBJ2-2; D call uncertain. Germline CDR1 and CDR2: MNHEY and SMNVEV (reference sequence). The CDR3 sequence is 12 residues long. V lost 7 bases to trimming and J lost 12 bases, with 15 bases between them. CDR3 in DNA: TGTGCCAGCACTGACCAAGGTCGGAAGCTGTTTTTT. Protein product: CASTDQGRKLFF.

On this clonotype itself: Since a much larger clone is just one base distant, this may be a read error. The chain couples TRBV5-6 to TRBJ2-5; the match to TRBD1 covers 8 bases. The CDR3 extends over 13 amino acids. The germline CDR1 and CDR2 sequences are SGHDT and YYEEEE. With 4 bases clipped from V and 4 bases from J, the junction kept 3 bases outside the gene matches. CDR3 in amino acids: CASSRDRRETQYF. CDR3 DNA: TGTGCCAGCAGCCGGGACAGGCGAGAGACCCAGTACTTC.

The chain has TRBV18 and TRBJ1-1, with D possibly being TRBD1 (5 bases). CDR1 is KGHSH, CDR2 LQKENI, per germline. Trimming left V 1 base short and J 4 bases short, with 10 bases between. The CDR3 is 14 residues long. This CDR3 reads CASSPLGGGTEAFF. The CDR3 nucleotides are TGTGCCAGCTCACCACTTGGGGGGGGCACTGAAGCTTTCTTT. Using reference TRBV18 and TRBJ1-1 for the parts outside the CDR3, the full variable domain is NAGVMQNPRHLVRRRGQEARLRCSPMKGHSHVYWYRQLPEEGLKFMVYLQKENIIDESGMPKERFSAEFPKEGPSILRIQQVVRGDSAAYFCASSPLGGGTEAFFGQGTRLTVV.

The rearrangement joins TRBV6-2 or TRBV6-3 to TRBJ2-2; 7 bases align to TRBD1. The V and J ends lost 5 bases and 1 base, in that order; junction bases with no gene match: 16. Germline lookup yields CDR1 MNHEY and CDR2 SVGEGT. The CDR3 is 19 amino acids. The CDR3 nucleotides are TGTGCCAGCAGTCGAACCGGGACAGCGTCTTTTGAGAACACCGGGGAGCTGTTTTTT. Protein sequence: CASSRTGTASFENTGELFF.

Many counts were recorded for this clonotype. CDR3 loop: CASRVGMGYQETQYF. The CDR3 DNA sequence: TGCGCCAGCAGAGTAGGCATGGGGTACCAAGAGACCCAGTACTTC. The V and J genes are TRBV5-1 and TRBJ2-5; no reliable D call. The CDR3 is 15 residues long. Trimming stripped 5 bases from V and 0 bases from J, with 14 bases between. Germline loops: CDR1 SGHRS, CDR2 YFSETQ.

This clonotype has only one observation. V and J are TRBV5-5 and TRBJ1-1; D remains ambiguous. This CDR3 has 15 residues. The ends were cut back, 0 bases at V and 0 bases at J, with 9 bases in the middle. From germline, CDR1 is SGHKS and CDR2 YYEKEE (reference sequence). The CDR3 loop reads CASSLEATMNTEAFF. The CDR3 DNA reads TGTGCCAGCAGCTTGGAGGCAACCATGAACACTGAAGCTTTCTTT.

The chain has TRBV6-5 and TRBJ2-7; either TRBD1 or TRBD2 may supply D (5 bases each). The CDR3 sequence is 16 residues long. V was trimmed by 9 bases and J by 9 bases, leaving 30 bases between them. From germline, CDR1 is MNHEY and CDR2 SVGAGI. This chain's CDR3 is CASRERPEGPRFRQYF. The DNA for the CDR3 is TGTGCCAGTAGGGAGCGGCCCGAGGGACCACGGTTCAGGCAGTACTTC.

This clonotype was seen a handful of times. CDR3: CASSPNSYGYTF. The CDR3 DNA reads TGTGCCAGCAGCCCCAACAGCTATGGCTACACCTTC. The chain carries TRBV3-1 and TRBJ1-2; D uncertain. The length of the CDR3 is 12 residues. Trimming removed 4 bases from V and 4 bases from J, with 7 bases in between. Germline V CDR1 and CDR2: LGHDT, YNNKEL (reference sequence).

There are a few counts of this clonotype. The rearrangement joins TRBV20-1 to TRBJ2-3; no definite D call. Germline V gene data show CDR1 as DFQATT and CDR2 as SNEGSKA (reference sequence). The V end was cut by 6 bases, the J end by 0 bases, with 10 bases between. The CDR3 spans 13 residues. This CDR3 is CSAPDGSTDTQYF. CDR3 DNA sequence: TGCAGTGCGCCGGACGGGAGCACAGATACGCAGTATTTT.

This clonotype appeared a few times. The chain joins TRBV11-2 to TRBJ2-5; D is perhaps TRBD1 (5 bases). From germline, CDR1 is SGHAT and CDR2 FQNNGV. The CDR3 spans 15 residues. V lost 1 base, J lost 0 bases, and 9 bases lay in between. The CDR3 sequence: CASSLGGWNQETQYF. As DNA, the CDR3 is TGTGCCAGCAGCTTAGGGGGCTGGAACCAAGAGACCCAGTACTTC.

This clonotype was found a few times. The chain has TRBV27 and TRBJ1-2, with 11 positions matching TRBD1. Germline V gene lookup returns CDR1 MNHEY and CDR2 SMNVEV (reference sequence). The CDR3 runs 17 residues. V gave up 5 bases and J gave up 5 bases; unmatched junction bases: 13. The CDR3 loop reads CASSPIGTGGAGYGYTF. As DNA, the CDR3 is TGTGCCAGCAGTCCGATCGGGACAGGGGGGGCTGGATATGGCTACACCTTC.

This chain joins TRBV6-6 and TRBJ1-1, with D perhaps matching TRBD1 (5 bases). Deletions cut 6 bases from V and 3 bases from J, with 8 bases between. This CDR3 contains 12 residues. Germline loops: CDR1 MNHNY, CDR2 SVGAGI (reference sequence). The CDR3 reads CASRVGDTEAFF. The CDR3 DNA is TGTGCCAGCAGGGTGGGGGACACTGAAGCTTTCTTT.

This clonotype turned up a few times. The chain has TRBV11-2 and TRBJ1-2; D unclear. Germline V gene lookup returns CDR1 SGHAT and CDR2 FQNNGV. The V end was cut by 4 bases, the J end by 2 bases, with 17 bases between. This CDR3 is 16 amino acids long. CDR3 sequence (DNA): TGTGCCAGCAGCTCCATCAAAACCGACGGGAACTATGGCTACACCTTC. Protein sequence: CASSSIKTDGNYGYTF. The whole variable domain, filled in from reference TRBV11-2 and TRBJ1-2, reads EAGVAQSPRYKIIEKRQSVAFWCNPISGHATLYWYQQILGQGPKLLIQFQNNGVVDDSQLPKDRFSAERLKGVDSTLKIQPAKLEDSAVYLCASSSIKTDGNYGYTFGSGTRLTVV.

The genes are TRBV12-3 or TRBV12-4 and TRBJ2-2, with 8 positions matching TRBD1. The ends lost 7 bases at V and 5 bases at J; junction bases unmatched: 3. CDR3 size: 13 residues. CDR3 sequence (DNA): TGTGCCAGCACCGGACAGGGTACCGGGGAGCTGTTTTTT. This sequence encodes CASTGQGTGELFF.

The chain carries TRBV18 and TRBJ2-3; a weak D match, TRBD2 (5 bases). The CDR3 runs to 16 residues. From germline, CDR1 is KGHSH and CDR2 LQKENI. The V end was cut by 6 bases, the J end by 0 bases, with 16 bases between. The CDR3 nucleotides are TGTGCCAGCTCCCCGGCCTACGGGGAAAGCACAGATACGCAGTATTTT. This gives the protein CASSPAYGESTDTQYF.

This clonotype came up a few times. This chain connects TRBV3-1 to TRBJ1-1, with D possibly TRBD1 on 5 matching bases. The V and J ends lost 4 bases and 5 bases respectively, with 14 bases between them. The CDR3 is 14 amino acids. Per germline, CDR1 LGHDT and CDR2 YNNKEL (reference sequence). CDR3 nucleotide sequence: TGTGCCAGCAGCCCAATAACAACAGGAACTGAAGCTTTCTTT. This sequence encodes CASSPITTGTEAFF.

In its sample, this clonotype was seen a few times. V and J are TRBV4-1 and TRBJ1-2; TRBD1 might be the D (6 bases). There are 18 residues in the CDR3. CDR1 is MGHRA and CDR2 is YSYEKL in the germline V gene. Trimming left V 1 base short and J 7 bases short, with 25 bases between. The CDR3 DNA reads as TGCGCCAGCAGCCAAGTCCCTCTCCTCAGGGGCCACGCCGGTGGCTACACCTTC. Translated, it gives CASSQVPLLRGHAGGYTF.